A selection of T cell receptor beta chains follows, all from one sample in a study of identical twins. In TCRdb, the 5' RACE reads were re-called with MiXCR into one record per CDR3 protein. The data hold about 300,000 distinct CDR3 sequences, with approximately 13% observed a single time. This sample also belongs to another study, concerning yellow fever vaccine responses in identical twins.

The sample was CD8+ T cells sorted from blood. Every receptor here comes from a woman between 18 and 30 years old in good health. Each CDR3 is given with its conserved first and last residue. The D gene is left open where the match is weak.

d_call j_call v_call cdr3_aa
NA TRBJ2-1 TRBV4-1 CASSQDAPGNEQFF
NA TRBJ2-7 TRBV13 CASSSYTGYEQYF
TRBD1 TRBJ2-3 TRBV24-1 CATSDHRGLVTDTQYF
NA TRBJ2-5 TRBV6-1 CASSAMGDAFGETQYF
TRBD2 TRBJ2-3 TRBV7-8 CASSRSSGRDTQYF
NA TRBJ2-5 TRBV12-3/TRBV12-4 CASGGMRETQYF
NA TRBJ2-1 TRBV5-1 CASSLRPLGDTYNEQFF
TRBD2 TRBJ2-1 TRBV2 CASSARAGTVEQFF
TRBD1 TRBJ1-2 TRBV28 CASSLGDRRLINYGYTF
TRBD2 TRBJ2-1 TRBV5-6 CASSAGLGHNEQFF
TRBD2 TRBJ2-2 TRBV12-3/TRBV12-4 CASSYGGEELFF
NA TRBJ2-1 TRBV6-1 CASSPNRVNEQFF
NA TRBJ2-1 TRBV7-9 CASSPAGEQFF
NA TRBJ1-1 TRBV20-1 CSERRESGEAFF